These T cell receptor beta chains were read from a single sample in a study of blood T cell repertoires in COVID-19. The data were produced by immunoSEQ multiplex PCR, yet TCRdb's version contains in-frame clones alone and is incomplete. The sample records a few hundred thousand clones, 88% being singletons. Material for sequencing was peripheral blood. Every receptor here comes from a woman in her twenties or thirties who had recovered from COVID-19. Both conserved end residues are part of each CDR3. D genes are given only for firm matches. Clone size is given for some rows only: seen once, a few or many times, or a class if the clone is expanded.

D gene | CDR3 length | clone size | J gene | V gene | CDR3 DNA | CDR3 protein
TRBD1 | 14 | NA | TRBJ2-4 | TRBV27 | TGTGCCAGCAGTTTGGGGACAGGGTCTGGCATTCAGTACTTC | CASSLGTGSGIQYF
TRBD2 | 16 | NA | TRBJ2-1 | TRBV5-1 | TGCGCCAGCAGCTTTGGTTCCGGGGGGTCAAACAATGAGCAGTTCTTC | CASSFGSGGSNNEQFF
NA | 14 | NA | TRBJ2-7 | TRBV28 | TGTGCCAGCACCTCCCCCCGGTCACCCTACGAGCAGTACTTC | CASTSPRSPYEQYF
TRBD1 | 14 | NA | TRBJ2-5 | TRBV5-1 | TGCGCCAGCAGCGTACGGGACAGCCAAGAGACCCAGTACTTC | CASSVRDSQETQYF
TRBD1 | 15 | NA | TRBJ1-2 | TRBV6-6 | TGTGCCAGCAGGGGACCGGGACAGGGATTCTATGGCTACACCTTC | CASRGPGQGFYGYTF
NA | 13 | NA | TRBJ2-5 | TRBV2 | TGTGCCAGCAATCAGCAGGGGCTGGAGACCCAGTACTTC | CASNQQGLETQYF
NA | 12 | NA | TRBJ2-7 | TRBV7-2 | TGTGCCAGCAGTACTGGGGCGTTCGAGCAGTACTTC | CASSTGAFEQYF
TRBD1 | 16 | NA | TRBJ1-2 | TRBV4-3 | TGCGCCAGCAGCCTCAAACCAGGGGGTGTGGACTATGGCTACACCTTC | CASSLKPGGVDYGYTF
NA | 13 | NA | TRBJ1-1 | TRBV27 | TGTGCCAGCAGTTTTACGGGAGCCACTGAAGCTTTCTTT | CASSFTGATEAFF
NA | 16 | NA | TRBJ1-5 | TRBV15 | TGTGCCACCAGCAGAGGAGCAGGTAGGGGGAATCAGCCCCAGCATTTT | CATSRGAGRGNQPQHF
TRBD1 | 18 | once | TRBJ1-3 | TRBV9 | TGTGCCAGCAGCGTAGCTCTGGGACAGGGCTCGGCTGGAAACACCATATATTTT | CASSVALGQGSAGNTIYF
NA | 15 | NA | TRBJ1-4 | TRBV13 | TGTGCCAGCAGCCGGAATCCGGGCGGAGGTGAAAAACTGTTTTTT | CASSRNPGGGEKLFF
TRBD1 | 14 | once | TRBJ2-5 | TRBV5-1 | TGCGCCAGCAGCTTGGAGGGACAGCAAGAGACCCAGTACTTC | CASSLEGQQETQYF
NA | 16 | NA | TRBJ1-6 | TRBV7-9 | TGTGCCAGCAGCCCAAATCGGCAGGGTCCCTATTCACCCCTCCACTTT | CASSPNRQGPYSPLHF
NA | 14 | NA | TRBJ1-2 | TRBV2 | TGTGCCAGCAGCCGGGGGGGGATGCGGTATGGCTACACCTTC | CASSRGGMRYGYTF
NA | 14 | NA | TRBJ1-1 | TRBV5-1 | TGCGCCAGCAGCTTGTACGGGGGAGACACTGAAGCTTTCTTT | CASSLYGGDTEAFF
TRBD2 | 15 | NA | TRBJ2-1 | TRBV9 | TGTGCCAGCAGCTTTGCGGGGGGCGGATACAATGAGCAGTTCTTC | CASSFAGGGYNEQFF
NA | 11 | few | TRBJ1-2 | TRBV20-1 | TGCGGGGAGCAAGGGGGAAATGGCTACACCTTC | CGEQGGNGYTF
NA | 16 | few | TRBJ1-1 | TRBV7-9 | TGTGCCAGCAGCTTAATTCAGGTCAGAAAGAACACTGAAGCTTTCTTT | CASSLIQVRKNTEAFF
NA | 15 | NA | TRBJ1-2 | TRBV7-9 | TGTGCCAGCACCGCCCGGGGAGGGATTAGCTATGGCTACACCTTC | CASTARGGISYGYTF
TRBD1 | 13 | NA | TRBJ2-1 | TRBV29-1 | TGCAGCGTTGTGGGGACAGGGGGCGATGAGCAGTTCTTC | CSVVGTGGDEQFF
NA | 17 | NA | TRBJ2-3 | TRBV7-2 | TGTGCCAGCAGCTTCGCGACAGGACGACCTCGCACAGATACGCAGTATTTT | CASSFATGRPRTDTQYF
NA | 13 | NA | TRBJ1-5 | TRBV6-4 | TGTGCCAGCAGTGAGCAGGAAAATCAGCCCCAGCATTTT | CASSEQENQPQHF
NA | 15 | once | TRBJ2-1 | TRBV11-1 | TGTGCCAGCAGCGCGGCGGTAGGGGTGGACAATGAGCAGTTCTTC | CASSAAVGVDNEQFF
NA | 18 | NA | TRBJ1-2 | TRBV4-2 | TGTGCCAGCAGCCAAGAAATCACAGGAAGAGGTCCTAACTATGGCTACACCTTC | CASSQEITGRGPNYGYTF
NA | 14 | NA | TRBJ2-1 | TRBV5-1 | TGCGCCAGCAGCTTAGATCAAGCGGTGGATGAGCAGTTCTTC | CASSLDQAVDEQFF
TRBD1 | 14 | NA | TRBJ1-4 | TRBV9 | TGTGCCAGCAGCGGCAGGGGGCCGGGTGAAAAACTGTTTTTT | CASSGRGPGEKLFF
TRBD2 | 17 | NA | TRBJ2-2 | TRBV6-1 | TGTGCCAGCAGTGGGACTAGCGGGGGGTCGAACACCGGGGAGCTGTTTTTT | CASSGTSGGSNTGELFF
NA | 11 | NA | TRBJ2-1 | TRBV12-3/TRBV12-4 | TGTGCCAGCAGTCCCGGGGGTGAGCAGTTCTTC | CASSPGGEQFF
TRBD1 | 14 | NA | TRBJ1-1 | TRBV7-2 | TGTGCCAGCAGCTTGGTGGACAGGGCAACTGAAGCTTTCTTT | CASSLVDRATEAFF
NA | 16 | NA | TRBJ2-1 | TRBV24-1 | TGTGCCACCAGTGACCCCGCAGGAGGCACCTACAATGAGCAGTTCTTC | CATSDPAGGTYNEQFF
TRBD2 | 15 | NA | TRBJ2-3 | TRBV5-5 | TGTGCCAGCAGCTTGGTCCAGCGGGGAACAGATACGCAGTATTTT | CASSLVQRGTDTQYF
TRBD1 | 14 | NA | TRBJ2-1 | TRBV30 | TGTGCCTGGAGCTTACCGGGACAGGGGAATGAGCAGTTCTTC | CAWSLPGQGNEQFF
NA | 13 | NA | TRBJ1-6 | TRBV28 | TGTGCCAGCAGTTTAATCGGGAATTCACCCCTCCACTTT | CASSLIGNSPLHF
TRBD2 | 15 | NA | TRBJ2-1 | TRBV9 | TGTGCCAGCAGCCCGTCGGGACTAGCGGGGGGAACACAGTTCTTC | CASSPSGLAGGTQFF
NA | 17 | NA | TRBJ1-2 | TRBV30 | TGTGCCTGCTGGACAAGGAAGATTTTGCGGGAGATCTATGGCTACACCTTC | CACWTRKILREIYGYTF